The rows below give T cell receptor beta chains drawn from one sample of a study of T cell responses to AZD1222 COVID-19 vaccine. Produced via immunoSEQ multiplex PCR; TCRdb's table is partial and in-frame only. The sample includes roughly 190,000 clones, about nine tenths of them seen just once. The specimen comprised peripheral blood, sampled 28 days after the second AZD1222 dose. The receptors originated from an adult who received the AZD1222 COVID-19 vaccine. The CDR3 runs from the conserved cysteine through the conserved F or W. A D gene is named only where the DNA matches it firmly. Clone size, where shown, is once, few, many, or a class for clones that have expanded.

CDR3nt: TGTGCCAGTAGAAGAGACAGGCCGGGGCCCCAGCATTTT
CDR3aa: CASRRDRPGPQHF
d_gene: -
abundance: -
len: 13
v_gene: TRBV19
j_gene: TRBJ1-5

CDR3nt: TGTGCCACCAGGGATAGCAATCAGCCCCAGCATTTT
CDR3aa: CATRDSNQPQHF
d_gene: -
abundance: -
len: 12
v_gene: TRBV24-1
j_gene: TRBJ1-5

CDR3nt: TGCGCCAGCAGCCCCGGGACAGGGTCCTCCTACGAGCAGTACTTC
CDR3aa: CASSPGTGSSYEQYF
d_gene: TRBD1
abundance: -
len: 15
v_gene: TRBV5-1
j_gene: TRBJ2-7

CDR3nt: TGTGCCAGCAGCGCCAACTCTGGAAACACCATATATTTT
CDR3aa: CASSANSGNTIYF
d_gene: -
abundance: -
len: 13
v_gene: TRBV7-3
j_gene: TRBJ1-3

CDR3nt: TGTGCCAGCAGCCAATTTTTAGGGGGGCGGCGAGCGGGAGCAAAAGATACGCAGTATTTT
CDR3aa: CASSQFLGGRRAGAKDTQYF
d_gene: TRBD2
abundance: few
len: 20
v_gene: TRBV3-1/TRBV3-2
j_gene: TRBJ2-3

CDR3nt: TGTGCCAGCAGCTTAGCGGGCCCACAGGAAAAACTGTTTTTT
CDR3aa: CASSLAGPQEKLFF
d_gene: -
abundance: -
len: 14
v_gene: TRBV7-9
j_gene: TRBJ1-4

CDR3nt: TGTGCCAGCGGTACAGGGGCTGGAAACACCATATATTTT
CDR3aa: CASGTGAGNTIYF
d_gene: TRBD1
abundance: -
len: 13
v_gene: TRBV3-1/TRBV3-2
j_gene: TRBJ1-3

CDR3nt: TGTGCCAGCTCACCAATTCAGGGAGGGAACACAGATACGCAGTATTTT
CDR3aa: CASSPIQGGNTDTQYF
d_gene: TRBD2
abundance: -
len: 16
v_gene: TRBV18
j_gene: TRBJ2-3

CDR3nt: TGTGCCAGCACCGGGGGGAAATACACAGATACGCAGTATTTT
CDR3aa: CASTGGKYTDTQYF
d_gene: TRBD2
abundance: -
len: 14
v_gene: TRBV7-9
j_gene: TRBJ2-3

CDR3nt: TGTGCCTGGAGTGTAGGGCGGAGCAATCAGCCCCAGCATTTT
CDR3aa: CAWSVGRSNQPQHF
d_gene: -
abundance: -
len: 14
v_gene: TRBV30
j_gene: TRBJ1-5

CDR3nt: TGTGCCAGCAGCTTAGGAAACAGGGGGCGCGGGTACGAGCAGTACTTC
CDR3aa: CASSLGNRGRGYEQYF
d_gene: TRBD1
abundance: -
len: 16
v_gene: TRBV7-8
j_gene: TRBJ2-7

CDR3nt: TGTGCCAGCAGCCGGACTAGCGCAGGATCCTACAATGAGCAGTTCTTC
CDR3aa: CASSRTSAGSYNEQFF
d_gene: TRBD2
abundance: once
len: 16
v_gene: TRBV5-4
j_gene: TRBJ2-1

CDR3nt: TGTGCCAGCAGTCCGCAGGATTCCTACGAGCAGTACTTC
CDR3aa: CASSPQDSYEQYF
d_gene: -
abundance: -
len: 13
v_gene: TRBV5-4
j_gene: TRBJ2-7

CDR3nt: TGTGCCAGCAGACGGACAGGGTCTGGCGAGCAGTACTTC
CDR3aa: CASRRTGSGEQYF
d_gene: TRBD1
abundance: once
len: 13
v_gene: TRBV5-8
j_gene: TRBJ2-7

CDR3nt: TGTGCCAGCAGAACGCAGGGGGCTGACTATGGCTACACCTTC
CDR3aa: CASRTQGADYGYTF
d_gene: TRBD1
abundance: -
len: 14
v_gene: TRBV28
j_gene: TRBJ1-2

CDR3nt: TGTGCCAGCAGCTTAGTTCGGGGGGGGCTCCCCGGGGAGCTGTTTTTT
CDR3aa: CASSLVRGGLPGELFF
d_gene: TRBD2
abundance: -
len: 16
v_gene: TRBV11-2
j_gene: TRBJ2-2

CDR3nt: TGCGCCAGCAGCTTGGTGGGCAGGACCACAGATACGCAGTATTTT
CDR3aa: CASSLVGRTTDTQYF
d_gene: -
abundance: -
len: 15
v_gene: TRBV5-1
j_gene: TRBJ2-3

CDR3nt: TGTGCCAGCAGCCCCAACGGGGGGACTGGCTACACCTTC
CDR3aa: CASSPNGGTGYTF
d_gene: -
abundance: -
len: 13
v_gene: TRBV7-3
j_gene: TRBJ1-2

CDR3nt: TGTGCCAGCTCCTCCTCGGGACTAGCGGGGGGAGGCGCAGAGACCCAGTACTTC
CDR3aa: CASSSSGLAGGGAETQYF
d_gene: TRBD2
abundance: -
len: 18
v_gene: TRBV3-1/TRBV3-2
j_gene: TRBJ2-5

CDR3nt: TGTGCCAGCTCACCACGTCCTCCAGGGGGGCAAGAGACCCAGTACTTC
CDR3aa: CASSPRPPGGQETQYF
d_gene: -
abundance: -
len: 16
v_gene: TRBV18
j_gene: TRBJ2-5

CDR3nt: TGTGCCAGCAGCCTAGGAGGGGGGAACACTGAAGCTTTCTTT
CDR3aa: CASSLGGGNTEAFF
d_gene: -
abundance: -
len: 14
v_gene: TRBV7-8
j_gene: TRBJ1-1

CDR3nt: TGTGCCAGCAGCGTTGGGGACAGTCCTAATCAGCCCCAGCATTTT
CDR3aa: CASSVGDSPNQPQHF
d_gene: TRBD1
abundance: -
len: 15
v_gene: TRBV9
j_gene: TRBJ1-5

CDR3nt: TGTGCCAGCACAACCCGGGGGGGCTTCGACAATGAGCAGTTCTTC
CDR3aa: CASTTRGGFDNEQFF
d_gene: TRBD2
abundance: -
len: 15
v_gene: TRBV6-5
j_gene: TRBJ2-1

CDR3nt: TGTGCCAGCAGCCACTTAGACAGAAATAGCAATCAGCCCCAGCATTTT
CDR3aa: CASSHLDRNSNQPQHF
d_gene: -
abundance: -
len: 16
v_gene: TRBV7-8
j_gene: TRBJ1-5

CDR3nt: TGTGCCAGCAGCCAAGGTTCGGCAGGGAGGTTCAGTCAGCCCCAGCATTTT
CDR3aa: CASSQGSAGRFSQPQHF
d_gene: -
abundance: few
len: 17
v_gene: TRBV3-1/TRBV3-2
j_gene: TRBJ1-5

CDR3nt: TGCGCCAGCAGCCAAGAGGGGCAAGCGGGGGGCTCACCCCTCCACTTT
CDR3aa: CASSQEGQAGGSPLHF
d_gene: -
abundance: -
len: 16
v_gene: TRBV4-1
j_gene: TRBJ1-6

CDR3nt: TGTGCCAGCAGCCCGGGGGGGAGGTACGAGCAGTACTTC
CDR3aa: CASSPGGRYEQYF
d_gene: TRBD2
abundance: -
len: 13
v_gene: TRBV3-1/TRBV3-2
j_gene: TRBJ2-7

CDR3nt: TGTGCCAGTAGTATGAGACAGAACACTGAAGCTTTCTTT
CDR3aa: CASSMRQNTEAFF
d_gene: -
abundance: -
len: 13
v_gene: TRBV19
j_gene: TRBJ1-1

CDR3nt: TGTGCCAGCAGCTTAGAGGGGGCAGGAACTTACTCTGGAAACACCATATATTTT
CDR3aa: CASSLEGAGTYSGNTIYF
d_gene: TRBD1
abundance: -
len: 18
v_gene: TRBV13
j_gene: TRBJ1-3

CDR3nt: TGTGCCAGCACCAGGGTAGGATCGACAGATACGCAGTATTTT
CDR3aa: CASTRVGSTDTQYF
d_gene: -
abundance: once
len: 14
v_gene: TRBV2
j_gene: TRBJ2-3

CDR3nt: TGCGCCAGCAGCCAAGGGCAGGGGTCGGCTGGCTACACCTTC
CDR3aa: CASSQGQGSAGYTF
d_gene: -
abundance: -
len: 14
v_gene: TRBV4-1
j_gene: TRBJ1-2

CDR3nt: TGCAGCGTTGACGTGGACAGGGCCGTCTATGGCTACACCTTC
CDR3aa: CSVDVDRAVYGYTF
d_gene: TRBD1
abundance: -
len: 14
v_gene: TRBV29-1
j_gene: TRBJ1-2

CDR3nt: TGTGCCAGTAGTATTATGGGACAGGGGTGGTATGGCTACACCTTC
CDR3aa: CASSIMGQGWYGYTF
d_gene: TRBD1
abundance: -
len: 15
v_gene: TRBV19
j_gene: TRBJ1-2

CDR3nt: TGTGCCACCAGCAGAGGGGCTCCCGGGAGAAGTGAAGCTTTCTTT
CDR3aa: CATSRGAPGRSEAFF
d_gene: -
abundance: -
len: 15
v_gene: TRBV15
j_gene: TRBJ1-1

CDR3nt: TGTGCCAGCAGCCTTGACAGGGGGGAAGGCTACACCTTC
CDR3aa: CASSLDRGEGYTF
d_gene: TRBD1
abundance: -
len: 13
v_gene: TRBV7-2
j_gene: TRBJ1-2

CDR3nt: TGTGCCAGCAGCTCAATGGCCGGCCAAGGGGCGGCTTTCTTT
CDR3aa: CASSSMAGQGAAFF
d_gene: -
abundance: -
len: 14
v_gene: TRBV7-2
j_gene: TRBJ1-1

CDR3nt: TGTGCCAGCAGCTCTACTAGCGGACTTTACAATGAGCAGTTCTTC
CDR3aa: CASSSTSGLYNEQFF
d_gene: TRBD2
abundance: once
len: 15
v_gene: TRBV9
j_gene: TRBJ2-1